Below, one TCR beta chain is given with its context. This entry is derived from a study of OX40 agonist ivuxolimab in advanced cancers. Study background: The diagnoses of dose-escalation patients were hepatocellular carcinoma, melanoma, renal cell or head and neck cancer.

Here immunoSEQ multiplex PCR was the method, and the copy in TCRdb shows in-frame clones only, minus some. Among under 65,000 clones listed, around 93% were seen once. The CDR3 extends over 15 amino acids. The V and J ends lost 2 bases and 6 bases respectively, with 16 bases between them. Looked up from germline, CDR1 is MGHDK and CDR2 is SYGVNS. The chain joins TRBV25-1 to TRBJ1-2; D might be TRBD1 (5 bases). This receptor was obtained from an adult with an advanced solid tumor such as melanoma, head and neck, liver or kidney cancer. The sample in question was CD4+ or CD8+ T cells sorted from blood, obtained in a trial of the OX40 agonist ivuxolimab. CDR3 in DNA: TGTGCCAGCAGTGAAGGGGCTTTAATGGCAGATGGCTACACCTTC. Protein product: CASSEGALMADGYTF.